The next 22 T cell receptor beta chains were all read from a single sample in a study of T-cell memory formation after mild COVID-19. TCRdb re-called the 5' RACE reads through MiXCR, storing one row per CDR3 protein. The sample consists of 100,000 to 150,000 distinct CDR3 sequences, approximately 6.2% of them appearing once. The specimen was PBMCs or a T cell subset sorted from them (not recorded which). The receptors stem from an adult woman who had mild COVID-19 (a few samples of this study predate the infection). Cell type and time point are not known.

There are many counts of this clonotype. V usage is TRBV19 and J usage is TRBJ2-1; a possible D gene is TRBD1 (6 bases). The CDR3 is 13 residues long. The germline CDR1 and CDR2 sequences are LNHDA and SQIVND (reference sequence). With 7 bases removed from V and 9 bases from J, the gap between germline ends came to 16 bases. The chain's CDR3 is CASTTGSYGEQFF. CDR3 DNA: TGTGCCAGTACCACAGGGAGCTACGGTGAGCAGTTCTTC.

The chain carries TRBV10-3 and TRBJ2-7; D is ambiguous. This CDR3 is 12 amino acids long. CDR1 and CDR2 (germline): ENHRY, SYGVKD. Trimming shortened V by 3 bases and J by 2 bases, and 5 bases separated the two germline ends. The CDR3 DNA reads TGTGCCATCAGTGACACCGCCTACGAGCAGTACTTC. This encodes CAISDTAYEQYF.

The rearrangement joins TRBV5-5 to TRBJ1-6; the match to TRBD1 covers 7 bases. Trimming cost V 4 bases and J 11 bases; bases outside gene matches: 6. CDR1 SGHKS and CDR2 YYEKEE come from the germline V gene (reference sequence). The CDR3 loop spans 13 amino acids. This CDR3 reads CASSPTRGAPLHF. CDR3 coding DNA: TGTGCCAGCAGCCCTACCAGGGGGGCACCCCTCCACTTT.

This clonotype was detected ten times or more. The CDR3 spells CASSLMGAERTEAFF. The CDR3 DNA sequence: TGTGCCAGCAGTTTAATGGGGGCCGAGAGGACTGAAGCTTTCTTT. This chain links TRBV12-3 or TRBV12-4 with TRBJ1-1; D is perhaps TRBD1 (6 bases). This CDR3 contains 15 residues. With 2 bases removed from V and 5 bases from J, the gap between germline ends came to 15 bases.

This clonotype occurred many times. The chain employs TRBV12-3 or TRBV12-4 and TRBJ1-1; unclear D gene. This CDR3 region has 12 residues. V dropped 3 bases and J dropped 9 bases, with 11 bases sitting between them. CDR3 region: CASSFGGGKAFF. DNA for the CDR3: TGTGCCAGCAGTTTTGGTGGAGGGAAAGCTTTCTTT.

The chain links TRBV4-2 to TRBJ2-3, with 10 bases fitting TRBD2. Germline-derived CDR1 and CDR2 are LGHNA and YNFKEQ. The junction had 4 bases not matched to a gene; V was cut back by 4 bases and J by 0 bases. The CDR3 runs to 16 residues. CDR3 in amino acids: CASSLGLAESTDTQYF. CDR3 in DNA: TGTGCCAGCAGCCTCGGACTAGCGGAAAGCACAGATACGCAGTATTTT.

This chain uses TRBV5-4 with TRBJ2-7, with 7 nucleotides matching TRBD1. Trimming removed 0 bases from V and 7 bases from J; junction bases left unmatched: 7. Germline loops: CDR1 SGHNT, CDR2 YYREEE (reference sequence). CDR3 size: 14 residues. CDR3: CASSLGQGPGEQYF. The CDR3 nucleotides are TGTGCCAGCAGCTTGGGACAGGGCCCGGGGGAGCAGTACTTC.

This clonotype showed up many times. The gene calls are TRBV20-1 and TRBJ2-3; 7 nucleotides match TRBD2. After removal of 1 base from V and 6 bases from J, the junction contained 10 bases not matched to a gene. The V gene's germline CDR1 is DFQATT and CDR2 SNEGSKA (reference sequence). There are 15 residues in the CDR3. The CDR3 nucleotides are TGCAGTGCTAGAGGGGGAGGGCTACTGAGGGATACGCAGTATTTT. It encodes CSARGGGLLRDTQYF.

This clonotype was seen more than once but under ten times. This rearrangement joins TRBV14 to TRBJ2-1; 7 nucleotides align to TRBD1. From germline, CDR1 is SGHDN and CDR2 FVKESK. This CDR3 is 16 amino acids long. The V gene end was trimmed by 2 bases and the J gene end by 2 bases; junction bases not matched to a gene: 6. CDR3 sequence (DNA): TGTGCCAGCAGCCAACTCCGGGACAGCCCCTACAATGAGCAGTTCTTC. As protein: CASSQLRDSPYNEQFF.

The chain links TRBV12-3 or TRBV12-4 to TRBJ2-1; D is perhaps TRBD2 (5 bases). The CDR3 is 17 residues long. V dropped 5 bases and J dropped 4 bases, with 21 bases sitting between them. In nucleotides, the CDR3 is TGTGCCAGCAGTCACCTAGCTTCGAGGACCCGATACAATGAGCAGTTCTTC. Amino acid sequence: CASSHLASRTRYNEQFF.

V usage is TRBV4-2 and J usage is TRBJ2-3; tentative D call: TRBD2 (5 bases). The CDR3 is 18 amino acids. Germline lookup yields CDR1 LGHNA and CDR2 YNFKEQ. V dropped 1 base and J dropped 2 bases, with 19 bases sitting between them. The chain's CDR3 is CASSQGLSRGRDTDTQYF. CDR3 DNA sequence: TGTGCCAGCAGCCAAGGTCTGTCGAGAGGTCGGGACACAGATACGCAGTATTTT.

This clonotype was recorded many times. The gene calls are TRBV12-3 or TRBV12-4 and TRBJ1-2, with 9 bases matching TRBD1. This CDR3 comprises 15 residues. The V gene end was trimmed by 6 bases and the J gene end by 4 bases; junction bases not matched to a gene: 9. CDR3 loop: CASSYWDREGYGYTF. CDR3 coding DNA: TGTGCCAGCAGCTATTGGGACAGGGAGGGCTATGGCTACACCTTC.

The chain combines TRBV4-2 with TRBJ2-1; D remains unclear. The ends were cut back, 2 bases at V and 13 bases at J, with 9 bases in the middle. Germline V gene data show CDR1 as LGHNA and CDR2 as YNFKEQ. The CDR3 spans 11 residues. DNA for the CDR3: TGTGCCAGCAGCCAAAATCGAGATCAGTTCTTC. Its translation: CASSQNRDQFF.

This clonotype was counted at least ten times. Written as DNA, the CDR3 is TGTGCCAGCAGCCGCATCGGGACAACGAACACCGGGGAGCTGTTTTTT. Translation gives CASSRIGTTNTGELFF. The V gene is TRBV7-2, the J gene TRBJ2-2, with D possibly TRBD1 on 6 matching bases. Germline V lookup: CDR1 SGHTA, CDR2 FQGNSA. Between the trimmed V and J ends, which lost 5 bases and 0 bases, there was a span of 13 bases. The length of the CDR3 is 16 residues.

This clonotype was observed many times. The chain employs TRBV7-2 and TRBJ2-7, with D possibly called TRBD1 or TRBD2 (5 bases each). Looked up from germline, CDR1 is SGHTA and CDR2 is FQGNSA. The CDR3 runs to 13 residues. Trimming pared 5 bases from V and 4 bases from J, leaving 12 bases between. Here the CDR3 reads CASSPGTSYEQYF. In nucleotides, the CDR3 is TGTGCCAGCAGCCCCGGGACCTCTTACGAGCAGTACTTC.

This clonotype was found many times. The chain joins TRBV7-6 to TRBJ2-1; D might be TRBD2 (5 bases). This CDR3 is 12 amino acids long. V shed 4 bases and J shed 10 bases, with 11 bases lying between them. Germline V CDR1 and CDR2: SGHVS, FNYEAQ. CDR3 residues: CASSYSWEEQFF. CDR3 coding DNA: TGTGCCAGCAGCTACTCATGGGAGGAGCAGTTCTTC.

The chain joins TRBV20-1 to TRBJ2-7; 8 bases map to TRBD1. V gave up 6 bases and J gave up 2 bases; unmatched junction bases: 12. The CDR3 sequence is 15 residues long. Looked up from germline, CDR1 is DFQATT and CDR2 is SNEGSKA (reference sequence). For the CDR3, the DNA is TGCAGTGCAGAAGGACAGGGAGTCCCCACCTACGAGCAGTACTTC. Translating gives CSAEGQGVPTYEQYF.

V usage is TRBV4-2 and J usage is TRBJ1-3, with D maybe TRBD1 (6 bases). Germline assignment: CDR1 LGHNA and CDR2 YNFKEQ. V was shortened by 5 bases and J by 4 bases, with 15 bases between the two germline ends. The CDR3 has 15 amino acids. CDR3 region: CASSSDRTGGNTIYF. The CDR3 DNA reads TGTGCCAGCAGCTCCGACAGGACGGGAGGAAACACCATATATTTT.

This clonotype has at least ten counts. V usage is TRBV29-1 and J usage is TRBJ2-1; TRBD1 matches at 8 bases. The CDR3 has 16 residues. Germline lookup yields CDR1 SQVTM and CDR2 ANQGSEA. V was pared by 5 bases and J by 4 bases, with 13 bases of the junction left unmatched. In DNA, the CDR3 is TGCAGCGTTAGCCGCCGGGGACAGGAGCTATACAATGAGCAGTTCTTC. Translated: CSVSRRGQELYNEQFF.

The rearrangement links TRBV10-2 to TRBJ2-6; D not resolved. CDR1 and CDR2 from the germline V gene are WSHSY and SAAADI. The CDR3 sequence is 17 residues long. With 0 bases removed from V and 0 bases from J, the gap between germline ends came to 9 bases. CDR3 amino acids: CASSESTFSSGANVLTF. The DNA for the CDR3 is TGCGCCAGCAGTGAGTCGACATTTAGCTCTGGGGCCAACGTCCTGACTTTC.

This clonotype was picked up many times. The chain recombines TRBV7-3 with TRBJ2-2; 7 nucleotides match TRBD1. Germline V lookup: CDR1 SGHTA, CDR2 FQGTGA. V gave up 1 base and J gave up 0 bases; unmatched junction bases: 5. There are 17 residues in the CDR3. CDR3 sequence reads: CASSLIPGTANTGELFF. CDR3 nucleotide sequence: TGTGCCAGCAGCTTAATTCCCGGGACAGCGAACACCGGGGAGCTGTTTTTT. The full variable domain, completed using reference TRBV7-3 and TRBJ2-2, is GAGVSQTPSNKVTEKGKYVELRCDPISGHTALYWYRQSLGQGPEFLIYFQGTGAADDSGLPNDRFFAVRPEGSVSTLKIQRTERGDSAVYLCASSLIPGTANTGELFFGEGSRLTVL.

This clonotype was detected many times. The V and J genes are TRBV20-1 and TRBJ2-4, with TRBD2 matching over 9 bases. The CDR3 is 12 residues long. V trimming: 4 bases; J trimming: 11 bases; junction bases outside the gene matches: 6. The germline V gene has CDR1 DFQATT and CDR2 SNEGSKA (reference sequence). The DNA of the CDR3 is TGCAGTGCTACTAGCGGGAAACCTCTTCAGTACTTC. Amino acid sequence: CSATSGKPLQYF.